Listed below are T cell receptor beta chains from one sample, sequenced in a study of T cell repertoires in cytomegalovirus infection. One entry per CDR3 protein, called by TCRdb with MiXCR from the reads. The sample has 100,000 to 150,000 distinct CDR3 sequences; more than 25% are singletons. These receptors are not linked to any known antigen. The sequencing here drew on CD8+ T cells from cultured PBMCs, taken from culture after CMV antigen stimulation. The receptors here all came from a human donor in good health (CMV status not recorded). Some clones in this sample may be carry-over from other donors' samples. The CDR3 runs from the conserved cysteine through the conserved F or W. Fields, in order: clone size, CDR3 length, V gene, D gene, J gene, CDR3 DNA, CDR3 protein. A D gene is named only where the DNA matches it firmly. A clone size is listed for some rows: how often the clone was seen (once, few, many), or a class if it is expanded.

abundance: NA; len: 13; v_gene: TRBV7-6; d_gene: NA; j_gene: TRBJ1-1; CDR3nt: TGTGCCAGCAGCTTAGATTGGCAGCCTGAAGCTTTCTTT; CDR3aa: CASSLDWQPEAFF
abundance: NA; len: 15; v_gene: TRBV12-3/TRBV12-4; d_gene: TRBD1; j_gene: TRBJ1-1; CDR3nt: TGTGCCAGCAGCCTTTCAGGGGGCAAGTCGACTGAAGCTTTCTTT; CDR3aa: CASSLSGGKSTEAFF
abundance: NA; len: 14; v_gene: TRBV20-1; d_gene: TRBD1; j_gene: TRBJ1-2; CDR3nt: TGCAGTGCTGATGACAGGGGGCCCAACTATGGCTACACCTTC; CDR3aa: CSADDRGPNYGYTF
abundance: NA; len: 15; v_gene: TRBV5-8; d_gene: NA; j_gene: TRBJ2-7; CDR3nt: TGTGCCAGCAGCTCAACCTCGACCCTCTTCTACGAGCAGTACTTC; CDR3aa: CASSSTSTLFYEQYF
abundance: NA; len: 15; v_gene: TRBV6-2/TRBV6-3; d_gene: NA; j_gene: TRBJ1-1; CDR3nt: TGTGCCAGCAGTACCGGGTACGAGATGAACACTGAAGCTTTCTTT; CDR3aa: CASSTGYEMNTEAFF
abundance: many; len: 15; v_gene: TRBV7-2; d_gene: NA; j_gene: TRBJ1-2; CDR3nt: TGTGCCAGCAGCTCCCGGGACGGAAGTAACTATGGCTACACCTTC; CDR3aa: CASSSRDGSNYGYTF
abundance: NA; len: 14; v_gene: TRBV4-1; d_gene: NA; j_gene: TRBJ1-2; CDR3nt: TGCGCCAGCAGCCAAGGCCCAGGGGTCTATGGCTACACCTTC; CDR3aa: CASSQGPGVYGYTF
abundance: NA; len: 11; v_gene: TRBV12-3/TRBV12-4; d_gene: NA; j_gene: TRBJ1-1; CDR3nt: TGTGCCAGCAGCCAAACTACTGAAGCTTTCTTT; CDR3aa: CASSQTTEAFF
abundance: NA; len: 18; v_gene: TRBV10-3; d_gene: TRBD1; j_gene: TRBJ2-7; CDR3nt: TGTGCCATCAGTGATTCCGCTAGCCGGGACAGGGGGCCTCACGAGCAGTACTTC; CDR3aa: CAISDSASRDRGPHEQYF
abundance: many; len: 18; v_gene: TRBV7-8; d_gene: TRBD1; j_gene: TRBJ1-6; CDR3nt: TGTGCCAGCAGCTCGGTGGCAGGGGGCTTCTCCTATAATTCACCCCTCCACTTT; CDR3aa: CASSSVAGGFSYNSPLHF
abundance: NA; len: 14; v_gene: TRBV12-3/TRBV12-4; d_gene: TRBD2; j_gene: TRBJ2-5; CDR3nt: TGTGCCAGCACGTTCGGGGGGGGGTTGGAGACCCAGTACTTC; CDR3aa: CASTFGGGLETQYF
abundance: NA; len: 15; v_gene: TRBV12-3/TRBV12-4; d_gene: TRBD1; j_gene: TRBJ2-5; CDR3nt: TGTGCCAGCAGTTTATTGGCAGGGGGCCGAGAGACCCAGTACTTC; CDR3aa: CASSLLAGGRETQYF
abundance: NA; len: 13; v_gene: TRBV28; d_gene: NA; j_gene: TRBJ1-2; CDR3nt: TGTGCCAGCAGTTTACCTGGGAACTATGGCTACACCTTC; CDR3aa: CASSLPGNYGYTF
abundance: NA; len: 15; v_gene: TRBV11-2; d_gene: TRBD2; j_gene: TRBJ2-1; CDR3nt: TGTGCCAGCAGCTTAGAGGGGGGGTCGGGGAGTGGGCAGTTCTTC; CDR3aa: CASSLEGGSGSGQFF
abundance: few; len: 13; v_gene: TRBV13; d_gene: NA; j_gene: TRBJ1-5; CDR3nt: TGTGCCAGCAGCACCTATAGCAATCAGCCCCAGCATTTT; CDR3aa: CASSTYSNQPQHF
abundance: NA; len: 16; v_gene: TRBV6-5; d_gene: NA; j_gene: TRBJ2-3; CDR3nt: TGTGCCAGCAGTTACTCGGGCCAGGGTGTGACAGATACGCAGTATTTT; CDR3aa: CASSYSGQGVTDTQYF
abundance: NA; len: 14; v_gene: TRBV7-8; d_gene: NA; j_gene: TRBJ1-5; CDR3nt: TGTGCCAGCAGCCTCAGTAATAGCAATCAGCCCCAGCATTTT; CDR3aa: CASSLSNSNQPQHF
abundance: NA; len: 14; v_gene: TRBV7-8; d_gene: NA; j_gene: TRBJ2-3; CDR3nt: TGTGCCAGCAGCCTATGGACCTACACAGATACGCAGTATTTT; CDR3aa: CASSLWTYTDTQYF
abundance: NA; len: 14; v_gene: TRBV20-1; d_gene: TRBD1; j_gene: TRBJ1-1; CDR3nt: TGCAGTGCTAGCACGGGACAGCAGAACACTGAAGCTTTCTTT; CDR3aa: CSASTGQQNTEAFF
abundance: few; len: 14; v_gene: TRBV6-2/TRBV6-3; d_gene: NA; j_gene: TRBJ1-1; CDR3nt: TGTGCCAGCAGGGAGGACAGACAGAAGACTGAAGCTTTCTTT; CDR3aa: CASREDRQKTEAFF
abundance: few; len: 13; v_gene: TRBV6-1; d_gene: NA; j_gene: TRBJ1-1; CDR3nt: TGTGCCAGCAGTGAAGAGGGGGACACTGAAGCTTTCTTT; CDR3aa: CASSEEGDTEAFF
abundance: NA; len: 16; v_gene: TRBV24-1; d_gene: TRBD1; j_gene: TRBJ2-5; CDR3nt: TGTGCCACCAGTGACTGGCCGGGACAGGGGGAGGAGACCCAGTACTTC; CDR3aa: CATSDWPGQGEETQYF
abundance: few; len: 16; v_gene: TRBV7-8; d_gene: NA; j_gene: TRBJ2-2; CDR3nt: TGTGCCAGCAGCTTAGAGGGCAGGGAGAACACCGGGGAGCTGTTTTTT; CDR3aa: CASSLEGRENTGELFF
abundance: NA; len: 14; v_gene: TRBV7-6; d_gene: NA; j_gene: TRBJ1-5; CDR3nt: TGTGCCAGCAGCTTAGCGCACCGGACTCAGCCCCAGCATTTT; CDR3aa: CASSLAHRTQPQHF
abundance: NA; len: 12; v_gene: TRBV5-6; d_gene: NA; j_gene: TRBJ2-3; CDR3nt: TGTGCCAGCAGCCGTCTTACAGATACGCAGTATTTT; CDR3aa: CASSRLTDTQYF
abundance: NA; len: 14; v_gene: TRBV20-1; d_gene: TRBD2; j_gene: TRBJ2-7; CDR3nt: TGCAGTGCTCCTCTAGCGGGGGTATCCTACGAGCAGTACTTC; CDR3aa: CSAPLAGVSYEQYF
abundance: NA; len: 16; v_gene: TRBV7-4; d_gene: TRBD2; j_gene: TRBJ2-5; CDR3nt: TGTGCCAGCAGCAACCCGGCGGAGCGGGGGGGAGAGACCCAGTACTTC; CDR3aa: CASSNPAERGGETQYF
abundance: NA; len: 15; v_gene: TRBV2; d_gene: NA; j_gene: TRBJ2-2; CDR3nt: TGTGCCAGCCTCTTGCCGGAAGCGAACACCGGGGAGCTGTTTTTT; CDR3aa: CASLLPEANTGELFF
abundance: NA; len: 15; v_gene: TRBV7-3; d_gene: NA; j_gene: TRBJ2-7; CDR3nt: TGTGCCAGCAGCTTAAAACAGGGGACTGGTTACGAGCAGTACTTC; CDR3aa: CASSLKQGTGYEQYF
abundance: many; len: 15; v_gene: TRBV7-9; d_gene: TRBD2; j_gene: TRBJ2-1; CDR3nt: TGTGCCAGCAGCCCTTTGGGCGGGGGGGCCAATGAGCAGTTCTTC; CDR3aa: CASSPLGGGANEQFF
abundance: NA; len: 13; v_gene: TRBV29-1; d_gene: NA; j_gene: TRBJ1-5; CDR3nt: TGCAGCGTTGGGAGGGCCAAAGATCAGCCCCAGCATTTT; CDR3aa: CSVGRAKDQPQHF